The TCR beta chain under discussion was sequenced for a study of blood T cell repertoires in COVID-19. In the authors' workflow: Estimation of nucleated cell counts was performed using reference gene primer amplification. Only in-frame clones appear in the TCRdb table, and some are missing; sequencing was by immunoSEQ multiplex PCR. The V and J calls and clone size come from that table; D and trimming were worked out from the DNA. This sample has 150,000 or so clones; 84% occur once, and the top ten carry around 5.4%. The J segment lost 7 bases and the V segment lost 0 bases, leaving 6 bases of the junction unmatched. Per the germline V gene, CDR1 is SEHNR and CDR2 is FQNEAQ (reference sequence). There are 15 residues in the CDR3.

The genes are TRBV7-9 and TRBJ1-5; 7 bases are shared with TRBD1. What was sequenced was PBMCs or T cells enriched from blood (not recorded which). The origin of this receptor is a woman aged 45 to 65 who had been exposed to COVID-19. CDR3 sequence reads: CASSLAGQGGQPQHF. The CDR3 DNA is TGTGCCAGCAGCTTAGCGGGCCAGGGGGGACAGCCCCAGCATTTT. Based on the CDR3 plus reference TRBV7-9 and TRBJ1-5, the full variable domain is DTGVSQNPRHKITKRGQNVTFRCDPISEHNRLYWYRQTLGQGPEFLTYFQNEAQLEKSRLLSDRFSAERPKGSFSTLEIQRTEQGDSAMYLCASSLAGQGGQPQHFGDGTRLSIL.